This entry concerns a single T cell receptor beta chain. These data originate in a study of cytomegalovirus exposure and HLA in healthy donors. Germline V gene data show CDR1 as SGHTA and CDR2 as FQGNSA. V lost 0 bases to trimming and J lost 4 bases; unmatched junction nucleotides: 1. The CDR3 spans 14 residues. Amplification used 60 Vbeta primers and 13 Jbeta primers. The data were produced by immunoSEQ multiplex PCR, yet TCRdb's version contains in-frame clones alone and is incomplete. In the table there are about 160,000 clones, around 84% of which are singletons. What was sequenced was PBMCs. The chain has TRBV7-2 and TRBJ2-7; 9 bases fit TRBD1. This TCR was recovered from a man aged 18 to 30 in good health and CMV-seropositive. The CDR3 DNA is TGTGCCAGCAGCTTAGCGGGACAGGGTTACGAGCAGTACTTC. As protein: CASSLAGQGYEQYF.